This entry lists 13 T cell receptor beta chains sequenced from one sample in a study of blood T cell repertoires in COVID-19. Sequenced by immunoSEQ multiplex PCR; TCRdb stores in-frame clones only, minus some. The sample includes 80,000 to 95,000 clones, roughly 80% of them seen just once. Material: peripheral blood. The receptors derive from a man aged 80 or over with active or convalescent COVID-19.

J is TRBJ1-6 and V is TRBV19, with TRBD1 as a possible D gene (6 bases). V was cut by 3 bases and J by 7 bases, with 13 bases left in between. This CDR3 has 15 amino acids. Germline assignment: CDR1 LNHDA and CDR2 SQIVND (reference sequence). The CDR3 nucleotides read TGTGCCAGTAGTATGGGCCCACAGGGAAATTCACCCCTCCACTTT. Amino acid sequence: CASSMGPQGNSPLHF. Variable domain in full (rest from reference TRBV19 and TRBJ1-6): DGGITQSPKYLFRKEGQNVTLSCEQNLNHDAMYWYRQDPGQGLRLIYYSQIVNDFQKGDIAEGYSVSREKKESFPLTVTSAQKNPTAFYLCASSMGPQGNSPLHFGNGTRLTVT.

J is TRBJ2-5 and V is TRBV4-1; a weak D match, TRBD1 (8 bases). Germline V gives CDR1 MGHRA, CDR2 YSYEKL. V was trimmed by 5 bases and J by 4 bases, leaving 17 bases between them. This CDR3 has 15 residues. CDR3 bases: TGCGCCAGCAGCGCACCCGGGGGGACAGGAGAGACCCAGTACTTC. Translated, it gives CASSAPGGTGETQYF.

This clone was recorded a few times. V and J are TRBV19 and TRBJ1-1; no definite D call. V was cut by 5 bases and J by 5 bases, with 12 bases left in between. The CDR3 totals 13 residues. Germline-derived CDR1 and CDR2 are LNHDA and SQIVND (reference sequence). The DNA for the CDR3 is TGTGCCAGTAGTTTCGGGGAGATTACTGAAGCTTTCTTT. Translating gives CASSFGEITEAFF.

The V gene is TRBV6-2 or TRBV6-3, the J gene TRBJ2-2, with D tentatively TRBD2 (5 bases). CDR3 length: 13 residues. Between the trimmed V and J ends, which lost 5 bases and 6 bases, there was a span of 10 bases. Germline values: CDR1 MNHEY, CDR2 SVGEGT. The CDR3 is CASSRRTAGELFF. The CDR3 nucleotides are TGTGCCAGCAGTCGAAGGACTGCCGGGGAGCTGTTTTTT.

The chain has TRBV27 and TRBJ2-1, with TRBD2 matching 7 bases. This CDR3 spans 18 amino acids. V shed 3 bases and J 0 bases; nucleotides not matched to a gene: 11. The germline V gene encodes CDR1 MNHEY and CDR2 SMNVEV (reference sequence). As DNA, the CDR3 is TGTGCCAGCAGTTTTACCCCGCCGCGGGGGAGCTCCTACAATGAGCAGTTCTTC. Encoded protein: CASSFTPPRGSSYNEQFF.

The V gene is TRBV11-2, the J gene TRBJ1-3, with D perhaps TRBD1 (6 bases). CDR1 and CDR2 (germline): SGHAT, FQNNGV. The CDR3 length is 15 residues. Between the trimmed V and J ends, which lost 0 bases and 1 base, there was a span of 7 bases. The chain's CDR3 is CASSLDQGSGNTIYF. The CDR3 region has the DNA TGTGCCAGCAGCTTAGATCAGGGGTCTGGAAACACCATATATTTT.

This clone showed up just once. The CDR3 region is CASSQSIASGSLYGYTF. CDR3 nucleotide sequence: TGCGCCAGCAGCCAAAGTATCGCTAGCGGTTCCCTGTATGGCTACACCTTC. V is TRBV4-1 and J is TRBJ1-2, with unresolved D. The CDR3 loop spans 17 amino acids. Germline V gene sequence: CDR1 MGHRA, CDR2 YSYEKL. The germline V and J ends were trimmed by 2 bases and 5 bases, with 21 bases remaining between them.

The chain employs TRBV6-5 and TRBJ2-5; perhaps TRBD2 as D (6 bases). V dropped 8 bases and J dropped 3 bases, with 13 bases sitting between them. The germline gives CDR1 MNHEY, CDR2 SVGAGI. CDR3 length equals 13 residues. The CDR3 spells CASRSSGEETQYF. The CDR3 bases are TGTGCCAGCCGGAGTAGCGGTGAAGAGACCCAGTACTTC.

Only a few counts were recorded for this clone. V usage is TRBV24-1 and J usage is TRBJ2-3; 9 bases are a match to TRBD2. The germline V gene encodes CDR1 KGHDR and CDR2 SFDVKD. CDR3 length equals 16 residues. V lost 3 bases, J lost 2 bases, and 5 bases stayed unmatched. As DNA, the CDR3 is TGTGCCACCAGTGATCGAGCGGGGGGCCCCACAGATACGCAGTATTTT. Its protein is CATSDRAGGPTDTQYF.

The chain employs TRBV28 and TRBJ1-2; D gene uncertain. This CDR3 region has 13 residues. Germline loops: CDR1 MDHEN, CDR2 SYDVKM. Trimming took 3 bases from V and 1 from J, leaving 6 bases between them. The CDR3, as DNA: TGTGCCAGCAGTTTTGGGAGTAACTATGGCTACACCTTC. It encodes CASSFGSNYGYTF.

The chain carries TRBV5-1 and TRBJ2-1, with 10 bases aligning to TRBD2. V gave up 0 bases and J gave up 7 bases; unmatched junction bases: 7. The length of the CDR3 is 16 residues. CDR1 and CDR2 from the germline V gene are SGHRS and YFSETQ. The CDR3 is CASSLGSSGGRNEQFF. CDR3 nucleotides: TGCGCCAGCAGCTTGGGATCTAGCGGGGGAAGGAATGAGCAGTTCTTC.

The chain employs TRBV19 and TRBJ1-4; perhaps TRBD1 as D (5 bases). The CDR3 has 14 residues. Germline CDR1 and CDR2: LNHDA and SQIVND (reference sequence). V shed 4 bases and J shed 5 bases, with 11 bases lying between them. The CDR3 DNA sequence: TGTGCCAGTAGTAGGGCAGGGCGAAATGAAAAACTGTTTTTT. It encodes CASSRAGRNEKLFF.

The rearrangement links TRBV6-4 to TRBJ1-1; D is possibly TRBD1 (5 bases). V was pared by 5 bases and J by 2 bases, with 9 bases between. In germline, CDR1 is MRHNA, CDR2 SNTAGT. CDR3 length: 13 amino acids. The CDR3 region is CASSRQPNTEAFF. DNA of the CDR3: TGTGCCAGCAGTAGACAGCCTAACACTGAAGCTTTCTTT.